Sequencing of this T cell receptor (beta chain) was carried out in a study of metastatic and nonmetastatic thyroid tumors. Overall study: Across peripheral blood and tumor or nodule tissue samples taken from malignant and benign thyroid patients, the repertoires were compared with one another.

This clone was seen repeatedly, ten times or more. TCRdb re-clonotyped the PCR reads through MiXCR. This sample carries tens of thousands of clones, about 12% of them seen once, and the ten largest clones take around 11%. The CDR3 is 16 residues long. Germline CDR1 and CDR2: SGHDT and YYEEEE. After removal of 4 bases from V and 0 bases from J, the junction contained 7 bases not matched to a gene. Ahead of thyroid surgery, no patient had received treatment of any kind. The source material was blood. The J gene is TRBJ2-1, the V gene TRBV5-6, with 7 nucleotides matching TRBD1. The receptor was derived from a female donor with papillary thyroid cancer or a benign thyroid nodule (not recorded which). Some clones in this sample may be carry-over from other donors' samples. The CDR3 nucleotides read TGTGCCAGCAGCACCCGGGACAGCTACTCCTACAATGAGCAGTTCTTC. Translation: CASSTRDSYSYNEQFF.